This record concerns one T cell receptor beta chain sequence. Its matching antigen is unknown. The V gene's germline CDR1 is SGHRS and CDR2 YFSETQ. Unmatched junction bases numbered 5, after V lost 0 bases and J lost 5 bases. The CDR3 is 14 amino acids. The sample belongs to a study of cytomegalovirus exposure and HLA in healthy donors. The study, taken as a whole, reports: Overall, roughly 170 TCR beta chains were annotated as cytomegalovirus-associated.

A multiplex PCR was run with 60 Vbeta primers and 13 Jbeta primers. Clones were sequenced by immunoSEQ multiplex PCR, and TCRdb holds only the in-frame ones, with some missing. The sample consists of about 210,000 clones, roughly 80% of them appearing once. What was sequenced was PBMCs. The gene calls are TRBV5-1 and TRBJ2-7, with 7 bases matching TRBD1. The clonotype comes from a man aged 25-45 years in good health and CMV-seronegative. In DNA form, the CDR3 reads TGCGCCAGCAGCTTGGTAGCTGGACAGGACGAGCAGTACTTC. This translates into CASSLVAGQDEQYF. Drawing the rest from reference TRBV5-1 and TRBJ2-7, the complete variable domain is KAGVTQTPRYLIKTRGQQVTLSCSPISGHRSVSWYQQTPGQGLQFLFEYFSETQRNKGNFPGRFSGRQFSNSRSEMNVSTLELGDSALYLCASSLVAGQDEQYFGPGTRLTVT.